Below, 11 T cell receptor beta chains from the same sample are listed, as sequenced in a study of blood T cell repertoires in COVID-19. The protocol was immunoSEQ multiplex PCR, while the TCRdb copy is restricted to in-frame clones and leaves out a portion. The sample shows about 140,000 clones, about nine tenths of them seen only once. The specimen was peripheral blood. These receptors all come from a human donor with COVID-19, enrolled during active disease. The donor label of this sample is uncertain.

The CDR3 region has the DNA TGTGCCAGCAGCCAACCCGGACAGGGGGTACCTGAAGCTTTCTTT. This encodes CASSQPGQGVPEAFF. The chain carries TRBV3-1 (or the pseudogene TRBV3-2) and TRBJ1-1, with TRBD1 matching 10 bases. This CDR3 comprises 15 residues. V shed 2 bases and J 6 bases; nucleotides not matched to a gene: 6. CDR1 and CDR2 from the germline V gene are LGHDT and YNNKEL (reference sequence).

V and J are TRBV6-5 and TRBJ1-2; D possibly corresponds to TRBD1 (5 bases). V lost 7 bases to trimming and J lost 4 bases, with 13 bases between them. This CDR3 has 13 residues. Germline V gives CDR1 MNHEY, CDR2 SVGAGI. This CDR3 reads CASTYGGGYGYTF. The CDR3 DNA reads as TGTGCCAGCACCTACGGCGGGGGCTATGGCTACACCTTC.

The chain carries TRBV6-6 and TRBJ1-6; D gene unclear. V was shortened by 7 bases and J by 0 bases, with 7 bases between the two germline ends. This CDR3 comprises 14 residues. The germline gives CDR1 MNHNY, CDR2 SVGAGI (reference sequence). CDR3 DNA: TGTGCCAGCACGGCTAGCTCCTATAATTCACCCCTCCACTTT. Its protein is CASTASSYNSPLHF.

This chain uses TRBV14 with TRBJ2-7, with D possibly being TRBD1 (6 bases). Germline V CDR1 and CDR2: SGHDN, FVKESK. Trimming took 2 bases from V and 3 from J, leaving 11 bases between them. The CDR3 sequence is 14 residues long. The CDR3 loop reads CASSQLGQIYEQYF. The CDR3 DNA is TGTGCCAGCAGCCAACTGGGACAAATCTACGAGCAGTACTTC.

V is TRBV6-5 and J is TRBJ1-1; tentative D call: TRBD1 (6 bases). V gave up 5 bases and J gave up 3 bases, with 13 bases separating them. The CDR3 spans 14 residues. Germline V gene data show CDR1 as MNHEY and CDR2 as SVGAGI. The CDR3 sequence is CASSQRDTDTEAFF. The DNA of the CDR3 is TGTGCCAGCAGTCAACGGGACACCGACACTGAAGCTTTCTTT.

The chain joins TRBV9 to TRBJ2-1; D perhaps matches TRBD2 (5 bases). The CDR3 covers 14 residues. From germline, CDR1 is SGDLS and CDR2 YYNGEE. V was pared by 0 bases and J by 8 bases, with 12 bases between. The CDR3 coding sequence is TGTGCCAGCAGCGTAGGCGTCGGGATGGATGAGCAGTTCTTC. Encoded protein: CASSVGVGMDEQFF.

This clone was counted a few times. The chain links TRBV9 to TRBJ2-7, with D unresolved. The CDR3 totals 14 residues. Germline values: CDR1 SGDLS, CDR2 YYNGEE. V lost 0 bases and J lost 0, with 7 bases in between. CDR3 sequence: CASSVGYGSYEQYF. The CDR3 DNA reads TGTGCCAGCAGCGTAGGATACGGCTCCTACGAGCAGTACTTC.

The chain uses TRBV30 and TRBJ1-5; D is perhaps TRBD1 (6 bases). The CDR3 spans 15 residues. With 1 base removed from V and 5 bases from J, the gap between germline ends came to 15 bases. Germline V gene lookup returns CDR1 GTSNPN and CDR2 SVGIG (reference sequence). The CDR3 bases are TGTGCCTGGAGTGCCGAGGGGGGGCGACATCAGCCCCAGCATTTT. Translating it yields CAWSAEGGRHQPQHF. Using reference TRBV30 and TRBJ1-5 for the parts outside the CDR3, the full variable domain is SQTIHQWPATLVQPVGSPLSLECTVEGTSNPNLYWYRQAAGRGLQLLFYSVGIGQISSEVPQNLSASRPQDRQFILSSKKLLLSDSGFYLCAWSAEGGRHQPQHFGDGTRLSIL.

This chain uses TRBV27 with TRBJ2-7; 9 nucleotides agree with TRBD1. V trimming: 2 bases; J trimming: 4 bases; junction bases outside the gene matches: 6. The CDR3 loop spans 15 amino acids. Germline V gene data show CDR1 as MNHEY and CDR2 as SMNVEV (reference sequence). The CDR3 is CASSLLTGGPYEQYF. Here the CDR3 DNA reads TGTGCCAGCAGTTTACTGACAGGGGGACCGTACGAGCAGTACTTC.

The CDR3 nucleotides read TGTGCCAGCAGCCAAGTAAATCGGGGGGAAGAGACCCAGTACTTC. Translation gives CASSQVNRGEETQYF. The chain employs TRBV3-1 (or the pseudogene TRBV3-2) and TRBJ2-5, with TRBD2 matching 7 bases. This CDR3 is 15 amino acids long. The germline CDR1 and CDR2 sequences are LGHDT and YNNKEL (reference sequence). Trimming at V came to 1 base and at J to 3 bases, leaving 5 bases not matched to a gene.

This rearrangement joins TRBV9 to TRBJ2-1; TRBD2 matches at 11 bases. Losses at the gene ends were 3 bases for V and 0 bases for J; bases not matched to a gene: 11. The CDR3 is 19 amino acids. Germline-derived CDR1 and CDR2 are SGDLS and YYNGEE. The CDR3, as DNA: TGTGCCAGCAGCGCGGTGGGGCTAGCGGGGGGCCGCTCCTACAATGAGCAGTTCTTC. Translating it yields CASSAVGLAGGRSYNEQFF.